A selection of T cell receptor beta chains follows, all from one sample in a study of blood T cell repertoires in COVID-19. TCRdb's table, derived via immunoSEQ multiplex PCR, lists solely in-frame clones and lacks some. The repertoire holds around 50,000 clones, with 91% as singletons. The material sequenced was peripheral blood. The receptors come from a man aged 65-85 years with active COVID-19. CDR3s include the opening cysteine and the closing phenylalanine or tryptophan. The D gene is left open where the match is weak. For some rows the clone size is stated as once, few or many, or as a class when expanded; others skip it.

D gene	V gene	J gene	clone size	CDR3 protein	CDR3 DNA
TRBD1	TRBV5-4	TRBJ2-4	NA	CASSPGTGFYKNIQYF	TGTGCCAGCAGCCCCGGGACAGGGTTTTACAAAAACATTCAGTACTTC
NA	TRBV5-1	TRBJ2-2	NA	CASSLSQGTGELFF	TGCGCCAGCAGCTTGAGTCAGGGCACCGGGGAGCTGTTTTTT
TRBD1	TRBV10-3	TRBJ1-3	NA	CAIRPGQGVGNTIYF	TGTGCCATCAGGCCGGGACAGGGCGTTGGAAACACCATATATTTT
TRBD2	TRBV5-1	TRBJ2-1	once	CASSRSSGGSSYNEQFF	TGCGCCAGCAGTCGTTCATCGGGGGGGAGCTCCTACAATGAGCAGTTCTTC
NA	TRBV7-8	TRBJ2-5	NA	CASSSRQYQETQYF	TGTGCCAGCAGTTCTAGACAGTACCAAGAGACCCAGTACTTC
TRBD2	TRBV5-1	TRBJ2-5	few	CASSSLAGAIQETQYF	TGCGCCAGCAGCTCGCTAGCGGGGGCGATTCAAGAGACCCAGTACTTC
NA	TRBV6-5	TRBJ1-4	few	CASRSNEKLFF	TGTGCCAGCAGGTCAAATGAAAAACTGTTTTTT
TRBD2	TRBV6-6	TRBJ2-1	once	CASSRLLAGAHNEQFF	TGTGCCAGCAGTCGTTTACTAGCGGGGGCCCACAATGAGCAGTTCTTC
TRBD1	TRBV19	TRBJ1-5	NA	CASSRVQGASNQPQHF	TGTGCCAGTAGTAGGGTTCAGGGGGCCAGCAATCAGCCCCAGCATTTT
TRBD1	TRBV29-1	TRBJ2-1	NA	CSNSGQGRSYNEQFF	TGCAGCAACAGCGGACAGGGGCGATCCTACAATGAGCAGTTCTTC
NA	TRBV21-1	TRBJ2-1	NA	CARYRRLGGRAFF	TGTGCCAGATATCGCCGGTTGGGGGGGAGGGCGTTCTTC
NA	TRBV19	TRBJ1-4	once	CARGLGKLFF	TGTGCCAGGGGCCTGGGAAAACTGTTTTTT
NA	TRBV27	TRBJ1-5	NA	CASSMRDQPQHF	TGTGCCAGCAGTATGAGGGATCAGCCCCAGCATTTT
NA	TRBV4-3	TRBJ2-2	NA	CASSQAQGYTGELFF	TGCGCCAGCAGCCAAGCGCAGGGGTACACCGGGGAGCTGTTTTTT
TRBD2	TRBV5-1	TRBJ2-7	NA	CASSLDMTQRGPAYEQYF	TGCGCCAGCAGCTTGGACATGACACAGCGGGGACCTGCCTACGAGCAGTACTTC
NA	TRBV3-1/TRBV3-2	TRBJ2-7	NA	CASSSSTGSHEQYF	TGTGCCAGCAGCTCCTCTACGGGGTCCCACGAGCAGTACTTC
TRBD2	TRBV18	TRBJ2-1	once	CASSPSGGRRNEQFF	TGTGCCAGCTCACCCTCGGGGGGGCGTCGCAATGAGCAGTTCTTC
NA	TRBV12-3/TRBV12-4	TRBJ1-5	NA	CASSYDRNQPQHF	TGTGCCAGCAGTTACGACAGGAATCAGCCCCAGCATTTT